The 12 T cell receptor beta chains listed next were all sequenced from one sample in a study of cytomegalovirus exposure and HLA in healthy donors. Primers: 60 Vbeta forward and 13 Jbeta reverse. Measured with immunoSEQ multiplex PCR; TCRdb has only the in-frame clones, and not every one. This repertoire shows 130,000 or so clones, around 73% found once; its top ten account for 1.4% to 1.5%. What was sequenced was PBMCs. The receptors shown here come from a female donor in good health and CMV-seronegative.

DNA of the CDR3: TGCGCCAGCAGCCCGGACACCGAGCAGTACTTC. As protein: CASSPDTEQYF. The chain joins TRBV5-1 to TRBJ2-7; perhaps TRBD1 as D (5 bases). CDR3 size: 11 residues. With 4 bases removed from V and 6 bases from J, the gap between germline ends came to 8 bases. From germline, CDR1 is SGHRS and CDR2 YFSETQ.

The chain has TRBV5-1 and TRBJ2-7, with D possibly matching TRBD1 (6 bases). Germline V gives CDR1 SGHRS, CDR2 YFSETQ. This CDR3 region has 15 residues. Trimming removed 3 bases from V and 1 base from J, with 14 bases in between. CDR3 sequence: CASSSRSRGSYEQYF. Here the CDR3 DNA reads TGCGCCAGCAGCTCCAGATCCAGGGGATCCTACGAGCAGTACTTC.

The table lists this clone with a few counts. Written as DNA, the CDR3 is TGTGCCAGCAGACCCCATCTAGCGGGAGGGCCAGAGACCCAGTACTTC. Translating it yields CASRPHLAGGPETQYF. The chain recombines TRBV28 with TRBJ2-5, with 12 bases matching TRBD2. The length of the CDR3 is 16 residues. Trimming took 6 bases from V and 4 from J; bases not matched to a gene: 9. The germline V gene encodes CDR1 MDHEN and CDR2 SYDVKM.

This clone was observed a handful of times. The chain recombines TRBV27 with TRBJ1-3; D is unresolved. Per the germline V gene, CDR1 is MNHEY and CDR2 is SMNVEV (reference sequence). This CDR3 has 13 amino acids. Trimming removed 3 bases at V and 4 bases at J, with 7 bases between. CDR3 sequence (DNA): TGTGCCAGCAGTTTCTCCCAGGGAAACACCATATATTTT. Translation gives CASSFSQGNTIYF.

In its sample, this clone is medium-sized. The chain's CDR3 is CASRSGGKTEAFF. For the CDR3, the DNA is TGTGCCAGCAGGAGTGGAGGGAAAACTGAAGCTTTCTTT. The chain is built from TRBV5-4 and TRBJ1-1, with D hard to call. The germline V gene encodes CDR1 SGHNT and CDR2 YYREEE (reference sequence). This CDR3 contains 13 residues. The V end was cut by 5 bases, the J end by 5 bases, with 13 bases between.

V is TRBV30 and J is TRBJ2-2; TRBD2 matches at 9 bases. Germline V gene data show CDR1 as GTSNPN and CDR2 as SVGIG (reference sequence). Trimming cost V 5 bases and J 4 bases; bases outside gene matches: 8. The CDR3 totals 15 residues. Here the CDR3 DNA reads TGTGCCTGGCTCGGACTAGCGAGGGGCACCGGGGAGCTGTTTTTT. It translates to CAWLGLARGTGELFF. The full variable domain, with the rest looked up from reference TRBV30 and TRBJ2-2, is SQTIHQWPATLVQPVGSPLSLECTVEGTSNPNLYWYRQAAGRGLQLLFYSVGIGQISSEVPQNLSASRPQDRQFILSSKKLLLSDSGFYLCAWLGLARGTGELFFGEGSRLTVL.

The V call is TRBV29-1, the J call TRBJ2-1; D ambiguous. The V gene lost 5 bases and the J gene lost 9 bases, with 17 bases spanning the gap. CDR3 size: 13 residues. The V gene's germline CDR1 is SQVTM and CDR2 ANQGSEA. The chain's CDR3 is CSVPRHEISEQFF. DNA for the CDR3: TGCAGCGTTCCCCGACATGAAATCAGTGAGCAGTTCTTC.

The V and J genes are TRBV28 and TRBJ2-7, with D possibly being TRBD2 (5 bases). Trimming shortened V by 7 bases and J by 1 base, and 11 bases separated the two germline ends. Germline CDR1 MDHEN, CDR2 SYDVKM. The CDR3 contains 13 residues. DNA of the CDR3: TGTGCCAGCACTATGAGGGTTTCCTACGAGCAGTACTTC. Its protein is CASTMRVSYEQYF.

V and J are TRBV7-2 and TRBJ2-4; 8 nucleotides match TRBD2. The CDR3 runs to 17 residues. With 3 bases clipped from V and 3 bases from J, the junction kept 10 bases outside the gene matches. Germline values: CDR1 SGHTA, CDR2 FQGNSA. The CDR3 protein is CASSFTSGQGFKNIQYF. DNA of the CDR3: TGTGCCAGCAGCTTTACTAGCGGCCAGGGGTTCAAAAACATTCAGTACTTC. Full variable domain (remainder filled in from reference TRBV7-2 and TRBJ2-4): GAGVSQSPSNKVTEKGKDVELRCDPISGHTALYWYRQSLGQGLEFLIYFQGNSAPDKSGLPSDRFSAERTGGSVSTLTIQRTQQEDSAVYLCASSFTSGQGFKNIQYFGAGTRLSVL.

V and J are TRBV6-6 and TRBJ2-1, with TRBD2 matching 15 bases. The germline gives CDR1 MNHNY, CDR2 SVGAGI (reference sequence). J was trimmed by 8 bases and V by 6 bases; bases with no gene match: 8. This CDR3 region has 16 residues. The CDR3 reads CASRRTSGRAEDEQFF. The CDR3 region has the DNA TGTGCCAGCAGACGGACTAGCGGGAGGGCTGAGGATGAGCAGTTCTTC.

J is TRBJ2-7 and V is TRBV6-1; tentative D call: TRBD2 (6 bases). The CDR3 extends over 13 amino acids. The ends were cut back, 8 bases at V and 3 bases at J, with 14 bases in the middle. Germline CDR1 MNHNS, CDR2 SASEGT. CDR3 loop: CASALASIYEQYF. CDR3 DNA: TGTGCCAGCGCTCTAGCGTCAATCTACGAGCAGTACTTC.

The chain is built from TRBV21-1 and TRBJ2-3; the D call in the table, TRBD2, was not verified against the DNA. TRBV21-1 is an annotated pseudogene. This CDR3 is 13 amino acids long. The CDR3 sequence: CAGLAGGQDTQYF. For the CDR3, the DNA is TGTGCCGGGCTAGCGGGAGGGCAGGATACGCAGTATTTT.